Listed below are T cell receptor beta chains from one sample, sequenced in a study of cytomegalovirus exposure and HLA in healthy donors. Clones were read by immunoSEQ multiplex PCR, and TCRdb kept only the in-frame ones, dropping some. This sample has about 270,000 clones; more than 80% occur once, and the top ten carry around 3.7%. Sequencing was carried out using PBMCs. These TCRs come from a man aged 40-49 years in good health and CMV-seropositive. CDR3s include the opening cysteine and the closing phenylalanine or tryptophan. The D gene is left open where the match is weak. Where a row states a size, it is once, few, many or the class of an expanded clone; other rows omit it.

j_call clone_size v_call d_call cdr3_aa cdr3_nt
TRBJ2-1 . TRBV5-4 TRBD2 CASSLTLAGVETQFF TGTGCCAGCAGCCTTACCCTAGCGGGAGTCGAGACCCAGTTCTTC
TRBJ1-1 . TRBV10-3 . CAISEPGGRNTEAFF TGTGCCATCAGTGAGCCGGGGGGCAGGAACACTGAAGCTTTCTTT
TRBJ1-1 . TRBV9 . CASSGGDRNTEAFF TGTGCCAGCAGCGGGGGTGACAGGAACACTGAAGCTTTCTTT
TRBJ2-1 . TRBV5-1 . CASSLGPRGTGNEQFF TGCGCCAGCAGCTTGGGACCCCGCGGGACTGGTAATGAGCAGTTCTTC
TRBJ2-1 . TRBV19 TRBD1 CASSTRPGQAYNEQFF TGTGCCAGTAGTACCCGACCGGGACAGGCATACAATGAGCAGTTCTTC
TRBJ2-1 . TRBV9 . CASSAWGQQQSEQFF TGTGCCAGCAGCGCCTGGGGCCAACAGCAAAGTGAGCAGTTCTTC
TRBJ2-1 . TRBV5-1 . CASSLSSSLNEQFF TGCGCCAGCAGCTTGTCGTCTAGCCTCAATGAGCAGTTCTTC
TRBJ1-2 once TRBV7-6 . CASSLASGLYGYTF TGTGCCAGCAGCTTAGCGTCCGGTCTTTATGGCTACACCTTC
TRBJ2-7 . TRBV4-1 . CASSLGPTRLGYEQYF TGCGCCAGCAGCCTGGGCCCAACTAGGCTTGGGTACGAGCAGTACTTC
TRBJ1-5 . TRBV29-1 . CSVTYGGGNQPQHF TGCAGCGTTACTTATGGGGGAGGTAATCAGCCCCAGCATTTT
TRBJ2-3 . TRBV7-2 TRBD2 CASSLVAGASDTQYF TGTGCCAGCAGCTTAGTAGCGGGAGCGTCAGATACGCAGTATTTT
TRBJ1-3 . TRBV28 TRBD1 CASSPRQGESSGNTIYF TGTGCCAGCAGTCCCCGACAGGGAGAGAGCTCTGGAAACACCATATATTTT
TRBJ2-3 . TRBV5-1 . CASSASDSTDTQYF TGCGCCAGCAGCGCCAGCGATAGCACAGATACGCAGTATTTT
TRBJ1-2 . TRBV7-9 TRBD1 CASSFSISTGTNYGYTF TGTGCCAGCAGCTTTTCTATCTCGACAGGGACTAACTATGGCTACACCTTC
TRBJ2-3 . TRBV18 TRBD1 CASSPATIRDRSTDTQYF TGTGCCAGCTCACCAGCTACCATAAGGGACAGGAGCACAGATACGCAGTATTTT
TRBJ2-2 . TRBV29-1 TRBD1 CSVSRGRAGELFF TGCAGCGTGTCAAGGGGGCGGGCCGGGGAGCTGTTTTTT
TRBJ1-1 once TRBV5-1 . CASSPLSMSMNTEAFF TGCGCCAGCAGCCCCCTCTCGATGAGCATGAACACTGAAGCTTTCTTT
TRBJ2-1 . TRBV5-1 . CASSPKTGVNNEQFF TGCGCCAGCAGCCCCAAAACCGGGGTGAACAATGAGCAGTTCTTC
TRBJ2-7 . TRBV4-1 TRBD2 CASSPGLAGTEQYF TGCGCCAGCAGCCCGGGACTAGCGGGAACTGAGCAGTACTTC
TRBJ2-2 few TRBV4-1 . CASSPSTVNTGELFF TGCGCCAGCAGTCCCTCTACCGTTAACACCGGGGAGCTGTTTTTT
TRBJ2-7 . TRBV27 TRBD1 CASSLTGATYEQYF TGTGCCAGCAGTCTGACAGGGGCCACCTACGAGCAGTACTTC
TRBJ2-5 . TRBV29-1 . CSVDRESETQYF TGCAGCGTTGATCGGGAGTCGGAGACCCAGTACTTC
TRBJ2-7 . TRBV28 . CASSLSGEPYEQYF TGTGCCAGCAGTTTATCTGGAGAACCCTACGAGCAGTACTTC
TRBJ1-2 . TRBV30 TRBD1 CAWSLVRGVYGYTF TGTGCCTGGAGTCTTGTCAGGGGGGTGTATGGCTACACCTTC
TRBJ2-7 . TRBV29-1 TRBD2 CSVELAETKNYEQYF TGCAGCGTTGAGCTAGCGGAAACTAAGAACTACGAGCAGTACTTC
TRBJ2-5 . TRBV6-6 . CASNPWTEETQYF TGTGCCAGCAACCCGTGGACAGAAGAGACCCAGTACTTC
TRBJ2-7 . TRBV7-9 TRBD2 CASSYGLAGGYEQYF TGTGCCAGCAGCTATGGACTAGCGGGAGGTTACGAGCAGTACTTC
TRBJ2-5 . TRBV28 TRBD1 CASSLWRQGVLIAETQYF TGTGCCAGCAGTTTATGGAGACAGGGGGTACTCATAGCTGAGACCCAGTACTTC
TRBJ1-1 . TRBV7-8 . CASSLSAGGEAFF TGTGCCAGCAGCTTATCCGCCGGGGGTGAAGCTTTCTTT
TRBJ2-7 . TRBV6-5 TRBD1 CASSYSTGGYYEQYF TGTGCCAGCAGTTATTCGACAGGGGGATACTACGAGCAGTACTTC
TRBJ2-3 . TRBV5-8 . CASRPWVAALGGSTDTQYF TGTGCCAGCAGGCCCTGGGTAGCGGCCCTGGGGGGTAGCACAGATACGCAGTATTTT
TRBJ1-1 once TRBV28 TRBD1 CASLETGRSTEAFF TGTGCCAGCCTCGAGACAGGGCGGAGCACTGAAGCTTTCTTT
TRBJ2-7 . TRBV4-3 . CASSQEAGPSYEQYF TGCGCCAGCAGCCAAGAAGCGGGCCCTTCCTACGAGCAGTACTTC
TRBJ2-1 . TRBV7-2 . CASSFGVGSSYNEQFF TGTGCCAGCAGCTTCGGGGTGGGGAGCTCCTACAATGAGCAGTTCTTC
TRBJ1-1 . TRBV5-1 TRBD1 CASSFFTGADTEAFF TGCGCCAGCAGCTTTTTTACAGGGGCGGACACTGAAGCTTTCTTT
TRBJ1-2 . TRBV28 . CASSPWGGFYGYTF TGTGCCAGCAGTCCTTGGGGGGGCTTCTATGGCTACACCTTC
TRBJ2-7 . TRBV5-1 . CASSLTGYEQYF TGCGCCAGCAGCCTCACAGGGTACGAGCAGTACTTC
TRBJ2-7 . TRBV19 TRBD2 CASSISSSGIYEQYF TGTGCCAGTAGTATATCGTCTAGCGGCATATACGAGCAGTACTTC
TRBJ1-1 . TRBV5-5 . CASSLEGTKSGGRRGAFF TGTGCCAGCAGCTTGGAGGGGACCAAGTCCGGGGGGAGGCGTGGGGCTTTCTTT
TRBJ2-1 . TRBV28 TRBD2 CASSLRGLAGEDEQFF TGTGCCAGCAGTTTACGCGGACTAGCGGGAGAAGATGAGCAGTTCTTC
TRBJ2-1 . TRBV10-2 . CASSDNRDFYNEQFF TGCGCCAGCAGTGACAACCGGGACTTCTACAATGAGCAGTTCTTC
TRBJ1-5 . TRBV5-8 TRBD1 CASRLSRQGVNQPQHF TGTGCCAGCCGGCTTTCCCGACAGGGGGTAAATCAGCCCCAGCATTTT
TRBJ2-5 . TRBV30 . CAWSGWAGQETQYF TGTGCCTGGAGTGGTTGGGCAGGACAAGAGACCCAGTACTTC
TRBJ2-1 . TRBV28 . CASSPRTEYNEQFF TGTGCCAGCAGTCCCCGCACAGAATACAATGAGCAGTTCTTC
TRBJ1-3 . TRBV9 TRBD1 CASSAGTVGNTIYF TGTGCCAGCAGCGCAGGGACAGTTGGAAACACCATATATTTT